These T cell receptor beta chains were read from a single sample in a study of cytotoxic CD8 clonotypes in ibrutinib-treated CLL. Data came from immunoSEQ multiplex PCR; TCRdb stores just in-frame clones and leaves some out. The sample lists under 200,000 clones, approximately 80% occurring once. Here the sequenced sample was PBMCs, taken after 12 months of ibrutinib treatment. All receptors derive from a human donor with chronic lymphocytic leukemia. CDR3s include the opening cysteine and the closing phenylalanine or tryptophan. The D gene is left open where the match is weak. Some rows have no size entry. The others give once, few or many, or a class for an expanded clone.

clone size: -; D gene: -; V gene: TRBV5-5; J gene: TRBJ1-2; CDR3 DNA: TGTGCCAGCAGCTTGGTTGTCAGGGTAGACTATGGCTACACCTTC; CDR3 protein: CASSLVVRVDYGYTF
clone size: -; D gene: -; V gene: TRBV5-1; J gene: TRBJ1-1; CDR3 DNA: TGCGCCAGCAGCTCACCTCGTGGAGGGAACACTGAAGCTTTCTTT; CDR3 protein: CASSSPRGGNTEAFF
clone size: -; D gene: TRBD1; V gene: TRBV5-1; J gene: TRBJ2-2; CDR3 DNA: TGCGCCAGCAGCTCGGGACAGCTAAACACCGGGGAGCTGTTTTTT; CDR3 protein: CASSSGQLNTGELFF
clone size: few; D gene: TRBD1; V gene: TRBV6-5; J gene: TRBJ1-2; CDR3 DNA: TGTGCCAGCAGACAAGGACAGGGTCAGGGCTACACCTTC; CDR3 protein: CASRQGQGQGYTF
clone size: -; D gene: -; V gene: TRBV28; J gene: TRBJ1-2; CDR3 DNA: TGTGCCAGCAGTTTATCCTTAGGGCTGGGTTATGGCTACACCTTC; CDR3 protein: CASSLSLGLGYGYTF
clone size: -; D gene: -; V gene: TRBV5-6; J gene: TRBJ2-7; CDR3 DNA: TGTGCCAGCAGCTTGTTCGACAGGCGCTCCACCTACGAGCAGTACTTC; CDR3 protein: CASSLFDRRSTYEQYF
clone size: -; D gene: -; V gene: TRBV2; J gene: TRBJ1-2; CDR3 DNA: TGTGCCGTACAGGACGCTAACTATGGCTACACCTTC; CDR3 protein: CAVQDANYGYTF
clone size: -; D gene: TRBD1; V gene: TRBV19; J gene: TRBJ1-4; CDR3 DNA: TGTGCCAGTAAGAGGGGCCCAGGGGGCTTGACTAATGAAAAACTGTTTTTT; CDR3 protein: CASKRGPGGLTNEKLFF
clone size: few; D gene: -; V gene: TRBV7-2; J gene: TRBJ2-2; CDR3 DNA: TGTGCCAGCAGCCCATTCGTAGGCCGCACCGGGGAGCTGTTTTTT; CDR3 protein: CASSPFVGRTGELFF
clone size: -; D gene: -; V gene: TRBV27; J gene: TRBJ2-1; CDR3 DNA: TGTGCCAGCAGATCACAGAAGGTGACCAATGAGCAGTTCTTC; CDR3 protein: CASRSQKVTNEQFF
clone size: -; D gene: -; V gene: TRBV7-2; J gene: TRBJ2-3; CDR3 DNA: TGTGCCAGCAGCTTACAAGCGGTTTTT; CDR3 protein: CASSLQAVF
clone size: once; D gene: -; V gene: TRBV20-1; J gene: TRBJ2-5; CDR3 DNA: TGCAGTGCTCCCTTCCAAGAGACCCAGTACTTC; CDR3 protein: CSAPFQETQYF
clone size: -; D gene: -; V gene: TRBV11-2; J gene: TRBJ1-2; CDR3 DNA: TGTGCCAGCAGCTTTCACAGCTATGGCTACACCTTC; CDR3 protein: CASSFHSYGYTF
clone size: -; D gene: TRBD1; V gene: TRBV6-5; J gene: TRBJ2-7; CDR3 DNA: TGTGCCAGCAGGAAGGGGACAGGGAGATCCTACGAGCAGTACTTC; CDR3 protein: CASRKGTGRSYEQYF
clone size: -; D gene: TRBD1; V gene: TRBV7-9; J gene: TRBJ2-1; CDR3 DNA: TGTGCCAGCAGCGACCGACAGGGTACTGATGAGCAGTTCTTC; CDR3 protein: CASSDRQGTDEQFF